This is a list of T cell receptor beta chains from one sample in a study of lymphopenia after photon versus proton radiotherapy. The assay was immunoSEQ multiplex PCR, and TCRdb's table has in-frame clones only and misses some. This table holds some 25,000 clones, more than 90% found once. Specimen: peripheral blood, collected from a patient treated with photon-based radiotherapy. Receptor source: a woman between 50 and 59 years old with cholangiocarcinoma. CDR3s include the opening cysteine and the closing phenylalanine or tryptophan. A D gene is named only where the DNA matches it firmly. Clone size is shown for a subset of rows, as once, few, many or a class of expanded clone.

j_call	cdr3_length	d_call	clone_size	v_call	cdr3_nt	cdr3_aa
TRBJ2-1	18	TRBD2	.	TRBV4-1	TGCGCCAGCAGGCCGGGACTAGCGGGGGAGATTTCCTACAATGAGCAGTTCTTC	CASRPGLAGEISYNEQFF
TRBJ1-2	15	.	.	TRBV5-1	TGCGCCAGCTCTCTTATACCGGGAGAGAGATATGGCTACACCTTC	CASSLIPGERYGYTF
TRBJ2-7	15	TRBD1	.	TRBV19	TGTGCCACCTCCTCCGACAGGGTTATGAGCTACGAGCAGTACTTC	CATSSDRVMSYEQYF
TRBJ2-1	12	.	.	TRBV7-9	TGTGCCAGCAGGGAGGCTTACAATGAGCAGTTCTTC	CASREAYNEQFF
TRBJ2-3	14	.	.	TRBV7-9	TGTGCCAGCAGCGTGTCCGAGTTAAGCTCGACGCAGTATTTT	CASSVSELSSTQYF
TRBJ2-1	20	TRBD2	.	TRBV2	TGTGCCAGCAGTGGACGATGGTGGGGCCGGACTAGCGGGGGGGACAATGAGCAGTTCTTC	CASSGRWWGRTSGGDNEQFF
TRBJ2-1	15	TRBD1	.	TRBV27	TGTGCCAGCAGCCCACGACTATCAGGGGGCGATGAGCAGTTCTTC	CASSPRLSGGDEQFF
TRBJ1-2	18	.	.	TRBV2	TGTGCCAGCAGTGTCAGAGACGCACCGTTTCCTCGGGACTATGGCTACACCTTC	CASSVRDAPFPRDYGYTF
TRBJ2-7	14	.	.	TRBV11-2	TGTGCCAGCAGCTCCCGGGCCGCGGGGAACGAGCAGTACTTC	CASSSRAAGNEQYF
TRBJ1-1	13	TRBD1	once	TRBV6-5	TGTGCCAGCAGTTCTCTTGGACAGGACGAAGCTTTCTTT	CASSSLGQDEAFF
TRBJ2-7	16	.	.	TRBV7-2	TGTGCCAGCAGCCCCGCCGACAGGACCGGTCCCTACGAGCAGTACTTC	CASSPADRTGPYEQYF
TRBJ1-6	17	.	once	TRBV21-1	TGTGCCAGCAGCTGGGGAGAAAGGGTCTCCTATAATTCACCCCTCCACTTT	CASSWGERVSYNSPLHF
TRBJ2-5	16	TRBD2	.	TRBV5-6	TGTGCCAGCAGCTTGGGACTAGCGGAAACTCAAGAGACCCAGTACTTC	CASSLGLAETQETQYF
TRBJ2-3	16	TRBD2	.	TRBV6-6	TGTGCCAGCAGTGGTACTAGCGGGGGGGCGGGAGATACGCAGTATTTT	CASSGTSGGAGDTQYF
TRBJ1-1	13	.	.	TRBV7-8	TGTGCCAGCAGCTCTAGACATGAGCCTGAAGCTTTCTTT	CASSSRHEPEAFF
TRBJ2-2	13	.	.	TRBV11-2	TGTGCCAGCAGCTTCGGCTCTGCCGGGGAGCTGTTTTTT	CASSFGSAGELFF
TRBJ1-6	15	TRBD1	.	TRBV27	TGTGCCAGCAGTTATCGGGACAGACGAAATTCACCCCTCCACTTT	CASSYRDRRNSPLHF
TRBJ1-4	15	.	.	TRBV5-4	TGTGCCAGCAGCTTGTCAAGCTCAACTAATGAAAAACTGTTTTTT	CASSLSSSTNEKLFF
TRBJ2-1	14	TRBD1	.	TRBV13	TGTGCCAGCAGCCCCCGGGACAGGGGCAATGAGCAGTTCTTC	CASSPRDRGNEQFF
TRBJ1-1	14	.	.	TRBV19	TGTGCCAGTAGTATCGGACAGCCGAACACTGAAGCTTTCTTT	CASSIGQPNTEAFF
TRBJ2-2	16	TRBD1	.	TRBV6-6	TGTGCCAGCAGTTCTCAGGGACAGACAAACACCGGGGAGCTGTTTTTT	CASSSQGQTNTGELFF
TRBJ1-2	14	.	.	TRBV2	TGTGCCAGCACTACACAGGGAGATAACTATGGCTACACCTTC	CASTTQGDNYGYTF
TRBJ2-7	14	.	.	TRBV19	TGTGCCAGTAGTGCAGACAGGATCCCGTGGGAGCAGTACTTC	CASSADRIPWEQYF
TRBJ2-4	16	TRBD2	.	TRBV5-4	TGTGCCAGCAGCTTGGCCCTCGGGCGGGGGGAAAACATTCAGTACTTC	CASSLALGRGENIQYF
TRBJ2-7	13	.	.	TRBV2	TGTGCCAGCAGTGGTACTGCCACCTACGAGCAGTACTTC	CASSGTATYEQYF
TRBJ1-5	13	.	.	TRBV11-2	TGTGCCAGCAGCTACAGGGCAAATCAGCCCCAGCATTTT	CASSYRANQPQHF
TRBJ2-7	13	.	.	TRBV7-2	TGTGCCAGCAGCTTGGGGAGCGCGAGCAAGCAGTACTTC	CASSLGSASKQYF
TRBJ2-7	17	.	.	TRBV7-2	TGTGCCAGCAGCTTAGCGGCTCAAGGGGACGTCTCCTACGAGCAGTACTTC	CASSLAAQGDVSYEQYF
TRBJ1-1	12	.	once	TRBV27	TGTGCCAGCAGTTCGACGACAACTGAAGCTTTCTTT	CASSSTTTEAFF
TRBJ1-5	13	.	.	TRBV6-1	TGTGCCAGCAGCCTTTACAGCTATCAGCCCCAGCATTTT	CASSLYSYQPQHF
TRBJ1-2	12	.	.	TRBV29-1	TGCAGCGCCCCGGGTCCCTTCGAAGGCTACACCTTC	CSAPGPFEGYTF
TRBJ2-3	15	TRBD2	.	TRBV7-9	TGTGCCAGCAGCTTGAATAGCGGGAGCACAGATACGCAGTATTTT	CASSLNSGSTDTQYF
TRBJ1-4	16	.	.	TRBV30	TGTGCCTGGAGGGGCCGGGGGAGGAGCCTTAATGAAAAACTGTTTTTT	CAWRGRGRSLNEKLFF
TRBJ1-2	13	TRBD1	.	TRBV19	TGTGCCAGTAGTACCGACAGGGTGTATGGCTACACCTTC	CASSTDRVYGYTF
TRBJ1-2	14	.	.	TRBV6-1	TGTGCCAGCAGTGTCCGTGGGGTAGACTATGGCTACACCTTC	CASSVRGVDYGYTF
TRBJ1-2	13	.	.	TRBV5-1	TGCGCCAGCAGCCATCTCGTAGACTATGGCTACACCTTC	CASSHLVDYGYTF
TRBJ1-4	16	TRBD1	.	TRBV19	TGTGCCAGTAGTACCGGGACAGGGGGGACTAATGAAAAACTGTTTTTT	CASSTGTGGTNEKLFF
TRBJ2-7	13	.	once	TRBV5-4	TGTGCCAGCAAGCTGGGGGGCTCCTACGAGCAGTACTTC	CASKLGGSYEQYF
TRBJ1-1	15	TRBD1	.	TRBV9	TGTGCCAGCAGCGCCCAAGCGACAGGGCACACTGAAGCTTTCTTT	CASSAQATGHTEAFF
TRBJ1-1	16	.	.	TRBV29-1	TGCAGCGTTGTTGGTTCGTTAGGGGGTTGGGACACTGAAGCTTTCTTT	CSVVGSLGGWDTEAFF
TRBJ2-7	18	TRBD1	.	TRBV18	TGTGCCAGCTCACCACCGGGACAGGGGGCCTTTCGAGCAGGGGAGCAGTACTTC	CASSPPGQGAFRAGEQYF
TRBJ2-5	17	TRBD2	.	TRBV4-3	TGCGCCAGCAGCCTGGGACTAGCGGGGACAATCGGGGAGACCCAGTACTTC	CASSLGLAGTIGETQYF
TRBJ1-1	15	.	.	TRBV4-3	TGCGCCAGCAGCCAAGGACCGAGGATGGACACTGAAGCTTTCTTT	CASSQGPRMDTEAFF
TRBJ2-7	16	TRBD2	few	TRBV6-5	TGTGCCAGCAGTTACGGGGTCGGAGCGGGGGCCTACGAGCAGTACTTC	CASSYGVGAGAYEQYF
TRBJ1-5	15	TRBD1	.	TRBV6-5	TGTGCCAGCAGTCGGACAGGGAATAGCAATCAGCCCCAGCATTTT	CASSRTGNSNQPQHF
TRBJ2-7	12	.	.	TRBV7-9	TGTGCCAGCAGCGACGGTACCTACGAGCAGTACTTC	CASSDGTYEQYF
TRBJ2-4	16	.	.	TRBV18	TGTGCCAGCTCACCCGACGACCTAGGCCTTAAAAACATTCAGTACTTC	CASSPDDLGLKNIQYF
TRBJ1-1	14	.	.	TRBV9	TGTGCCAGCAGCGTTGAGGCGATTAACACTGAAGCTTTCTTT	CASSVEAINTEAFF
TRBJ2-4	14	.	once	TRBV6-1	TGTGCCAGCAGTGAAGCGGGCCGCAAAAACATTCAGTACTTC	CASSEAGRKNIQYF